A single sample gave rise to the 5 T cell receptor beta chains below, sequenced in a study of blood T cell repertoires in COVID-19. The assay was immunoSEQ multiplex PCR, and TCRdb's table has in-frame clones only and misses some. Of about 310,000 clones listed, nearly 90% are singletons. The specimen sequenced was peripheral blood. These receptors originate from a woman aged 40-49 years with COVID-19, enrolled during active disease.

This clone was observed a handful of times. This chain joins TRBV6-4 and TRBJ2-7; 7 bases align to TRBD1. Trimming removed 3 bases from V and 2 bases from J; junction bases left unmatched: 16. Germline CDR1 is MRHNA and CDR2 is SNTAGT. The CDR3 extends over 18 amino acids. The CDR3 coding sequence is TGTGCCAGCAGTGATAATACCGGGACAGATCGTTTCCCCTACGAGCAGTACTTC. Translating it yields CASSDNTGTDRFPYEQYF.

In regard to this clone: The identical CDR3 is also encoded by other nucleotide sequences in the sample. CDR3 region: CASSLSDQPQHF. As DNA, the CDR3 is TGTGCCAGCAGTTTGAGCGATCAGCCCCAGCATTTT. V usage is TRBV28 and J usage is TRBJ1-5; no clear D gene. Germline loops: CDR1 MDHEN, CDR2 SYDVKM. The CDR3 runs 12 residues. Trimming cost V 3 bases and J 5 bases, with 5 bases left between them.

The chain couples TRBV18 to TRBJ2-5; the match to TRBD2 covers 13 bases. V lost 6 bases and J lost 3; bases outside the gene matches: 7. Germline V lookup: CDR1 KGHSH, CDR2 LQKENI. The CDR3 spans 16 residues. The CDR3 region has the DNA TGTGCCAGCTCCCCTAGACTAGCGGGAGGTGAAGAGACCCAGTACTTC. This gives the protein CASSPRLAGGEETQYF.

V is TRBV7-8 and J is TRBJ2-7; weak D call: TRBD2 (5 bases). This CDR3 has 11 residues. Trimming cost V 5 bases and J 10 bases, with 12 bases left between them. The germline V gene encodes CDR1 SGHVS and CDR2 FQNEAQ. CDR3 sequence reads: CASSPVEGQYF. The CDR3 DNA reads TGTGCCAGCAGCCCCGTTGAGGGACAGTACTTC.

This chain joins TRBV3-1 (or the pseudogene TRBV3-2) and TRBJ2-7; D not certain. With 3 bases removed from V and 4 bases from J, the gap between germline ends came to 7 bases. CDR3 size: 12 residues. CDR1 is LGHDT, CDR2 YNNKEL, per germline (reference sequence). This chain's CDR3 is CASSQPGYEQYF. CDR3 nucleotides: TGTGCCAGCAGCCAGCCAGGTTACGAGCAGTACTTC.